Below are 5 T cell receptor beta chains sequenced from a single sample in a study of T cell responses to AZD1222 COVID-19 vaccine. Clones were sequenced by immunoSEQ multiplex PCR, and TCRdb holds only the in-frame ones, with some missing. The sample has about 100,000 clones; about 86% are singletons. This specimen was peripheral blood, taken on day 0 of AZD1222 vaccination. The receptors originated from an adult in good health.

This clone was found a few times. This chain links TRBV28 with TRBJ1-5, with D hard to call. The CDR3 consists of 14 residues. Germline loops: CDR1 MDHEN, CDR2 SYDVKM. Trimming removed 9 bases at V and 0 bases at J, with 12 bases between. This CDR3 reads CASTYSNSNQPQHF. Written as DNA, the CDR3 is TGTGCCAGTACTTACAGCAATAGCAATCAGCCCCAGCATTTT.

V is TRBV5-6 and J is TRBJ2-1, with TRBD2 identical over 10 bases. The CDR3 is made up of 13 amino acids. Trimming at V came to 4 bases and at J to 16 bases, leaving 11 bases not matched to a gene. The germline V gene encodes CDR1 SGHDT and CDR2 YYEEEE. This CDR3 is CASSTGTSEVLFF. Here the CDR3 DNA reads TGTGCCAGCAGCACAGGGACTAGCGAAGTTCTTTTCTTC.

The gene calls are TRBV28 and TRBJ1-2; perhaps TRBD1 as D (6 bases). The CDR3 totals 12 residues. Germline V CDR1 and CDR2: MDHEN, SYDVKM. V was clipped by 1 base and J by 8 bases, with 8 bases between them. The CDR3 region has the DNA TGTGCCAGCAGTTTATTTCAGGGGGGCTACACCTTC. Its protein is CASSLFQGGYTF.

The rearrangement joins TRBV7-2 to TRBJ2-4, with TRBD1 matching over 7 bases. CDR3 length: 13 amino acids. Trimming took 5 bases from V and 8 from J; bases not matched to a gene: 6. CDR1 is SGHTA and CDR2 is FQGNSA in the germline V gene. CDR3 DNA sequence: TGTGCCAGCAGCCCCCACAGGGGTGACATTCAGTACTTC. It translates to CASSPHRGDIQYF.

This chain links TRBV7-6 with TRBJ2-3; weak D call: TRBD2 (6 bases). In germline, CDR1 is SGHVS, CDR2 FNYEAQ. Trimming cost V 1 base and J 3 bases, with 14 bases left between them. There are 16 residues in the CDR3. The CDR3 is CASSLDPPGGTDTQYF. The CDR3 nucleotides read TGTGCCAGCAGCTTAGACCCCCCTGGGGGGACAGATACGCAGTATTTT.